These T cell receptor beta chains were read from a single sample in a study of blood T cell repertoires in COVID-19. Using immunoSEQ multiplex PCR, the repertoire was profiled, and TCRdb retains in-frame clones only, with some absent. The sample gives about 350,000 clones, over 75% of which show up once; 5.3% is in the top ten. Specimen: PBMCs or T cells enriched from blood (not recorded which). The receptors were gathered from a woman under 40 who had recovered from COVID-19. CDR3s include the opening cysteine and the closing phenylalanine or tryptophan. A D gene is named only where the DNA matches it firmly. Only part of the rows carry a size: once, few, many, or a class if the clone is expanded.

clone_size,j_call,d_call,v_call,cdr3_aa,cdr3_nt
NA,TRBJ1-5,NA,TRBV11-3,CASRVGRALIGNQPQHF,TGTGCCAGCAGGGTTGGCAGGGCTTTAATTGGCAATCAGCCCCAGCATTTT
NA,TRBJ2-7,TRBD1,TRBV2,CASKRGTGAYEQYF,TGTGCCAGCAAGCGGGGGACAGGGGCCTACGAGCAGTACTTC
NA,TRBJ2-3,NA,TRBV13,CASSFQRRQTSSTDTQYF,TGTGCCAGCAGCTTCCAACGTCGCCAGACTTCTAGCACAGATACGCAGTATTTT
NA,TRBJ1-6,TRBD1,TRBV19,CASSTSGQGPPLHF,TGTGCCAGTAGTACATCCGGACAGGGTCCACCCCTCCACTTT
NA,TRBJ1-2,TRBD1,TRBV5-1,CASSSGTGGVDGYTF,TGCGCCAGCAGCTCCGGGACAGGGGGCGTCGATGGCTACACCTTC
NA,TRBJ1-2,NA,TRBV10-2,CASSGFLQGYGYTF,TGCGCCAGCAGTGGGTTTTTACAGGGCTATGGCTACACCTTC
once,TRBJ2-7,NA,TRBV21-1,CASSPARGQYF,TGTGCCAGCAGCCCAGCCCGCGGGCAGTACTTC
NA,TRBJ2-7,TRBD2,TRBV7-6,CASSLGEGLAAFYEQYF,TGTGCCAGCAGCTTGGGGGAGGGACTAGCCGCCTTCTACGAGCAGTACTTC
NA,TRBJ1-5,TRBD1,TRBV7-2,CASSITGGQPQHF,TGTGCCAGCAGCATCACAGGGGGACAGCCCCAGCATTTT
NA,TRBJ1-1,NA,TRBV28,CASSPGLGEAFF,TGTGCCAGCAGTCCAGGGTTGGGTGAAGCTTTCTTT
NA,TRBJ2-3,TRBD2,TRBV2,CASTGGRADTQYF,TGTGCCAGCACGGGGGGGAGGGCAGATACGCAGTATTTT
NA,TRBJ1-1,NA,TRBV24-1,CATSERDLGNTEAFF,TGTGCCACCAGTGAACGGGATCTTGGAAACACTGAAGCTTTCTTT
few,TRBJ1-2,NA,TRBV19,CASNPTVRANYGYTF,TGTGCCAGTAACCCGACAGTCCGAGCTAACTATGGCTACACCTTC
NA,TRBJ1-6,NA,TRBV27,CASRSGQGSPLHF,TGTGCCAGCAGGTCTGGGCAGGGTTCACCCCTCCACTTT
NA,TRBJ1-1,NA,TRBV9,CASSPVGVGTEAFF,TGTGCCAGCAGCCCAGTCGGGGTAGGGACTGAAGCTTTCTTT
once,TRBJ1-3,NA,TRBV5-5,CASRQGEGNTIYF,TGTGCCAGCCGGCAGGGCGAAGGAAACACCATATATTTT
NA,TRBJ1-2,NA,TRBV7-2,CASSSILQATQGDGYTF,TGTGCCAGCAGCTCTATTTTACAGGCAACCCAAGGCGATGGCTACACCTTC
NA,TRBJ1-4,TRBD1,TRBV5-6,CASAEVGTGGEGKLFF,TGTGCCAGCGCCGAGGTCGGGACAGGGGGAGAAGGAAAACTGTTTTTT
NA,TRBJ2-3,NA,TRBV3-1/TRBV3-2,CASSQGGGGPDTQYF,TGTGCCAGCAGCCAAGGTGGGGGGGGCCCAGATACGCAGTATTTT
NA,TRBJ1-2,TRBD1,TRBV6-1,CASSDRDREAVGYGYTF,TGTGCCAGCAGTGACCGGGACAGGGAGGCGGTGGGCTATGGCTACACCTTC
NA,TRBJ1-2,NA,TRBV25-1,CASSEYPGFGYTF,TGTGCCAGCAGTGAATATCCCGGGTTCGGCTACACCTTC
NA,TRBJ1-5,TRBD1,TRBV28,CASSQGGRGGNQPQHF,TGTGCCAGCAGTCAGGGGGGCAGGGGGGGCAATCAGCCCCAGCATTTT
NA,TRBJ2-3,TRBD2,TRBV2,CASTVGTSKTSTQYF,TGTGCCAGCACAGTCGGGACTAGCAAAACTAGTACGCAGTATTTT
NA,TRBJ2-2,TRBD2,TRBV5-4,CASSPGLAGGLTGELFF,TGTGCCAGCAGTCCCGGACTAGCGGGGGGGCTTACCGGGGAGCTGTTTTTT
once,TRBJ2-5,NA,TRBV6-6,CASSIPPDFQYF,TGTGCCAGCAGTATACCCCCGGACTTCCAGTACTTC
NA,TRBJ2-7,NA,TRBV20-1,CSANRLYEQYF,TGCAGTGCTAACAGGCTCTACGAGCAGTACTTC
once,TRBJ1-5,NA,TRBV24-1,CATSDRAGWGLDQPQHF,TGTGCCACCAGTGACAGAGCGGGGTGGGGGCTTGATCAGCCCCAGCATTTT
NA,TRBJ1-1,NA,TRBV12-3/TRBV12-4,CASSPRSTEAFF,TGTGCCAGCAGCCCCAGGTCAACTGAAGCTTTCTTT
NA,TRBJ1-3,TRBD1,TRBV27,CASSKGQATSGNTIYF,TGTGCCAGCAGTAAAGGACAGGCAACTTCTGGAAACACCATATATTTT
NA,TRBJ2-5,TRBD1,TRBV18,CASSPTGGHETQYF,TGTGCCAGCTCACCGACAGGGGGCCACGAGACCCAGTACTTC
NA,TRBJ2-3,NA,TRBV10-1,CASSERKREHTDTQYF,TGCGCCAGCAGTGAGAGGAAGAGGGAGCACACAGATACGCAGTATTTT
NA,TRBJ1-3,TRBD1,TRBV7-2,CASSYGPPGGAGNTIYF,TGTGCCAGCAGTTATGGTCCCCCAGGGGGCGCTGGAAACACCATATATTTT
NA,TRBJ1-6,TRBD1,TRBV5-4,CASSQRTGGRSYNSPLHF,TGTGCCAGCAGCCAGAGGACAGGGGGCAGGTCCTATAATTCACCCCTCCACTTT